Below are 31 T cell receptor beta chains sequenced from a single sample in a study of PD-L1 blockade in urothelial cancer. Time point here: pretreatment peripheral blood. Method: immunoSEQ multiplex PCR; TCRdb's copy keeps in-frame clones and lacks some. The table has around 70,000 clones, 65% to 85% seen once. The material was PBMCs, obtained around atezolizumab (anti-PD-L1) treatment. Every receptor here comes from a woman aged 70-85 years with urothelial cancer.

V is TRBV25-1 and J is TRBJ2-3; the match to TRBD2 covers 14 bases. V shed 0 bases, J shed 6 bases, and the junction held 8 bases outside the gene matches. CDR1 is MGHDK, CDR2 SYGVNS, per germline. CDR3 length equals 18 residues. The CDR3, as DNA: TGTGCCAGCAGTGAATATATGGGGACTAGCGGGAGCAAGGATACGCAGTATTTT. This sequence encodes CASSEYMGTSGSKDTQYF.

The V and J genes are TRBV30 and TRBJ1-1, with 9 bases aligning to TRBD1. CDR1 and CDR2 from the germline V gene are GTSNPN and SVGIG (reference sequence). CDR3 length: 13 residues. The V gene end was trimmed by 3 bases and the J gene end by 5 bases; junction bases not matched to a gene: 4. The DNA of the CDR3 is TGTGCCTGGAGGAGGGACAGGGTGACTGAAGCTTTCTTT. It encodes CAWRRDRVTEAFF.

This clone came up a few times. V gene TRBV7-6 combines with J gene TRBJ2-7; 12 nucleotides agree with TRBD1. Germline V gives CDR1 SGHVS, CDR2 FNYEAQ. The CDR3 contains 14 residues. Unmatched junction bases numbered 5, after V lost 5 bases and J lost 6 bases. The DNA for the CDR3 is TGTGCCAGCAGCGCGGGACAGGGGGCTGGCGAGCAGTACTTC. Its protein product is CASSAGQGAGEQYF.

The chain couples TRBV29-1 to TRBJ1-1; D might be TRBD1 (6 bases). CDR1 is SQVTM and CDR2 is ANQGSEA in the germline V gene. The CDR3 covers 14 residues. V lost 7 bases to trimming and J lost 1 base, with 16 bases between them. CDR3 residues: CSAPRGGRNTEAFF. DNA for the CDR3: TGCAGCGCCCCTCGGGGGGGCCGGAACACTGAAGCTTTCTTT.

The rearrangement links TRBV10-3 to TRBJ1-1, with 7 bases matching TRBD1. The germline CDR1 and CDR2 sequences are ENHRY and SYGVKD. V shed 5 bases and J 5 bases; nucleotides not matched to a gene: 8. The CDR3 runs 14 residues. CDR3 region: CAISLTGVGTEAFF. CDR3 coding DNA: TGTGCCATCAGTCTAACAGGGGTCGGAACTGAAGCTTTCTTT.

This sequence joins TRBV5-1 and TRBJ2-3; D gene ambiguous. The CDR3 totals 15 residues. The germline V gene has CDR1 SGHRS and CDR2 YFSETQ. The V and J ends lost 1 base and 0 bases respectively, with 9 bases between them. CDR3 coding DNA: TGCGCCAGCAGCTTGATACTACCCAGCACAGATACGCAGTATTTT. It yields the protein CASSLILPSTDTQYF.

The chain couples TRBV19 to TRBJ1-2; no clear D gene. V lost 2 bases to trimming and J lost 3 bases, with 10 bases between them. The CDR3 has 14 residues. Germline V gene sequence: CDR1 LNHDA, CDR2 SQIVND (reference sequence). CDR3 sequence reads: CASSIPPQDYGYTF. CDR3 nucleotide sequence: TGTGCCAGTAGTATACCCCCACAAGACTATGGCTACACCTTC. The entire variable domain, with the rest obtained from reference TRBV19 and TRBJ1-2, is as follows: DGGITQSPKYLFRKEGQNVTLSCEQNLNHDAMYWYRQDPGQGLRLIYYSQIVNDFQKGDIAEGYSVSREKKESFPLTVTSAQKNPTAFYLCASSIPPQDYGYTFGSGTRLTVV.

The chain carries TRBV6-5 and TRBJ2-3; TRBD1 is a possible D gene (6 bases). The CDR3 runs 16 residues. V shed 4 bases and J shed 0 bases, with 14 bases lying between them. In germline, CDR1 is MNHEY, CDR2 SVGAGI. The CDR3 DNA reads as TGTGCCAGCAGTTTTTCAGGGGCGCTTAGCACAGATACGCAGTATTTT. This gives the protein CASSFSGALSTDTQYF.

This rearrangement joins TRBV10-3 to TRBJ2-3, with TRBD2 matching over 8 bases. Germline values: CDR1 ENHRY, CDR2 SYGVKD. V was pared by 10 bases and J by 4 bases, with 16 bases of the junction left unmatched. The CDR3 loop spans 16 amino acids. The CDR3 coding sequence is TGTGCCACCAGAGGAGCGGGAGCAGCCTACGCAGATACGCAGTATTTT. Its translation is CATRGAGAAYADTQYF.

This chain joins TRBV19 and TRBJ2-7, with 13 bases identical to TRBD2. CDR3 size: 15 residues. J lost 6 bases, V lost 5 bases, and 7 bases had no gene match. Germline assignment: CDR1 LNHDA and CDR2 SQIVND (reference sequence). This chain's CDR3 is CASSVGTSGIIEQYF. The CDR3 DNA reads as TGTGCCAGTAGTGTCGGGACTAGCGGGATTATCGAGCAGTACTTC.

J is TRBJ2-1 and V is TRBV5-1; D is uncertain. The length of the CDR3 is 14 residues. The V and J ends lost 1 base and 1 base respectively, with 6 bases between them. Germline-derived CDR1 and CDR2 are SGHRS and YFSETQ. The CDR3 region has the DNA TGCGCCAGCAGCTTGCAAACTTCCTACAATGAGCAGTTCTTC. Translating gives CASSLQTSYNEQFF.

The chain combines TRBV5-1 with TRBJ2-7, with TRBD2 as a possible D gene (6 bases). Per germline, CDR1 SGHRS and CDR2 YFSETQ. V lost 4 bases and J lost 1, with 12 bases in between. The CDR3 sequence is 14 residues long. CDR3 sequence reads: CASSRGYSSYEQYF. DNA for the CDR3: TGCGCCAGCAGCCGGGGGTACTCGTCCTACGAGCAGTACTTC.

The chain recombines TRBV7-9 with TRBJ1-4, with 7 bases matching TRBD1. This CDR3 spans 18 amino acids. The V and J ends lost 1 base and 3 bases, in that order; junction bases with no gene match: 11. The V gene's germline CDR1 is SEHNR and CDR2 FQNEAQ (reference sequence). The CDR3 here is CASSLGRTGPVPNEKLFF. In DNA form, the CDR3 reads TGTGCCAGCAGCTTAGGTCGGACAGGCCCAGTCCCTAATGAAAAACTGTTTTTT.

The genes are TRBV13 and TRBJ2-5; D perhaps matches TRBD2 (5 bases). Germline lookup yields CDR1 PRHDT and CDR2 FYEKMQ (reference sequence). The V end lost 4 bases, the J end lost 0 bases, and 12 bases lay between the germline ends. The CDR3 length is 15 residues. In nucleotides, the CDR3 is TGTGCCAGCAGCTCACTAGAGACGTACCAAGAGACCCAGTACTTC. Translation: CASSSLETYQETQYF.

This clone is a singleton in its sample. The chain joins TRBV30 to TRBJ2-5, with D tentatively TRBD1 (6 bases). Germline loops: CDR1 GTSNPN, CDR2 SVGIG (reference sequence). The V gene lost 5 bases and the J gene lost 0 bases, with 16 bases spanning the gap. The CDR3 has 15 residues. The CDR3 protein is CAWGTGTPYQETQYF. CDR3 nucleotides: TGTGCCTGGGGGACCGGGACACCGTACCAAGAGACCCAGTACTTC.

The CDR3 sequence: CASSVGLAGVEEQYF. The CDR3 coding sequence is TGTGCCAGCAGCGTCGGACTAGCGGGAGTAGAGGAGCAGTACTTC. The chain employs TRBV9 and TRBJ2-7; 13 bases are shared with TRBD2. The CDR3 has 15 residues. J was trimmed by 7 bases and V by 2 bases; bases with no gene match: 6. CDR1 is SGDLS and CDR2 is YYNGEE in the germline V gene. Using reference TRBV9 and TRBJ2-7 for the parts outside the CDR3, the full variable domain is DSGVTQTPKHLITATGQRVTLRCSPRSGDLSVYWYQQSLDQGLQFLIQYYNGEERAKGNILERFSAQQFPDLHSELNLSSLELGDSALYFCASSVGLAGVEEQYFGPGTRLTVT.

The CDR3 reads CASSSVRTARYTF. The DNA for the CDR3 is TGTGCCAGCAGTTCCGTTCGGACAGCCCGCTACACCTTC. This rearrangement joins TRBV6-5 to TRBJ1-2; maybe TRBD1 (6 bases). The germline CDR1 and CDR2 sequences are MNHEY and SVGAGI. The CDR3 has 13 residues. Trimming left V 4 bases short and J 9 bases short, with 15 bases between.

This clone came up a few times. The chain employs TRBV5-1 and TRBJ2-2, with 9 bases matching TRBD1. From germline, CDR1 is SGHRS and CDR2 YFSETQ. Trimming cost V 4 bases and J 5 bases; bases outside gene matches: 6. The CDR3 is 15 amino acids. CDR3 in amino acids: CASSRDRGRTGELFF. The CDR3, as DNA: TGCGCCAGCAGCCGTGACAGGGGGAGGACCGGGGAGCTGTTTTTT. Full variable domain (outside the CDR3, taken from reference TRBV5-1 and TRBJ2-2): KAGVTQTPRYLIKTRGQQVTLSCSPISGHRSVSWYQQTPGQGLQFLFEYFSETQRNKGNFPGRFSGRQFSNSRSEMNVSTLELGDSALYLCASSRDRGRTGELFFGEGSRLTVL.

The gene calls are TRBV11-2 and TRBJ1-5, with no clear D. The CDR3 covers 14 residues. Per germline, CDR1 SGHAT and CDR2 FQNNGV. The V gene lost 5 bases and the J gene lost 6 bases, with 14 bases spanning the gap. The CDR3 region has the DNA TGTGCCAGCAGCAAATATAACGGGATTCAGCCCCAGCATTTT. It translates to CASSKYNGIQPQHF.

The chain uses TRBV2 and TRBJ1-1, with 8 positions matching TRBD1. There are 14 residues in the CDR3. V shed 5 bases and J 5 bases; nucleotides not matched to a gene: 7. Germline V lookup: CDR1 SNHLY, CDR2 FYNNEI. In DNA form, the CDR3 reads TGTGCCAGCAGTCGACAGGGGCAGGGGACTGAAGCTTTCTTT. As protein: CASSRQGQGTEAFF. The whole variable domain, remainder taken from reference TRBV2 and TRBJ1-1, is EPEVTQTPSHQVTQMGQEVILRCVPISNHLYFYWYRQILGQKVEFLVSFYNNEISEKSEIFDDQFSVERPDGSNFTLKIRSTKLEDSAMYFCASSRQGQGTEAFFGQGTRLTVV.

The chain has TRBV7-9 and TRBJ1-1; D gene unclear. Germline V CDR1 and CDR2: SEHNR, FQNEAQ (reference sequence). This CDR3 spans 15 amino acids. V lost 5 bases, J lost 1 base, and 14 bases lay in between. The CDR3 sequence: CASSAFESGNTEAFF. The CDR3 nucleotides read TGTGCCAGCAGCGCTTTCGAATCGGGGAACACTGAAGCTTTCTTT.

The chain links TRBV27 to TRBJ2-5; TRBD2 matches 7 bases. In germline, CDR1 is MNHEY, CDR2 SMNVEV (reference sequence). The CDR3 contains 13 residues. The J segment lost 9 bases and the V segment lost 1 base, leaving 5 bases of the junction unmatched. CDR3 nucleotides: TGTGCCAGCAGTTTATTGGGCAGCGGGGCCCAGTACTTC. This encodes CASSLLGSGAQYF.

This clone was detected once. The chain couples TRBV5-4 to TRBJ2-1, with 7 nucleotides matching TRBD2. The CDR3 has 14 amino acids. Germline CDR1 reads SGHNT; CDR2 reads YYREEE (reference sequence). Unmatched junction bases numbered 5, after V lost 4 bases and J lost 4 bases. CDR3 in amino acids: CASSLGTTYNEQFF. Here the CDR3 DNA reads TGTGCCAGCAGCCTCGGGACTACATACAATGAGCAGTTCTTC.

The rearrangement joins TRBV7-8 to TRBJ1-5; 8 nucleotides line up with TRBD1. Germline CDR1 SGHVS, CDR2 FQNEAQ. The CDR3 is 15 residues long. J gave up 6 bases and V 5 bases, and 9 bases lay outside the gene matches. CDR3 sequence (DNA): TGTGCCAGCAGCGAGCAGGGGGCGCTTAGTCAGCCCCAGCATTTT. Protein sequence: CASSEQGALSQPQHF.

This chain links TRBV14 with TRBJ2-6, with a possible D match to TRBD1 (5 bases). Germline V gene data show CDR1 as SGHDN and CDR2 as FVKESK. The CDR3 consists of 17 residues. Trimming took off 1 base at V and 2 bases at J, with 12 bases between the two ends. The CDR3 region is CASSQVARATGANVLTF. The CDR3 DNA is TGTGCCAGCAGCCAAGTAGCCAGGGCCACTGGGGCCAACGTCCTGACTTTC.

The genes are TRBV30 and TRBJ2-7; D unclear. Germline V lookup: CDR1 GTSNPN, CDR2 SVGIG (reference sequence). CDR3 size: 14 residues. V was clipped by 3 bases and J by 0 bases, with 12 bases between them. The CDR3 nucleotides read TGTGCCTGGAGACGTAACTCAATCTCCTACGAGCAGTACTTC. As protein: CAWRRNSISYEQYF.

The rearrangement uses TRBV16 and TRBJ1-1, with D uncertain. CDR1 and CDR2 (germline): KGHSY, FQNENV. This CDR3 comprises 11 residues. Trimming removed 8 bases at V and 6 bases at J, with 10 bases between. The CDR3 here is CASAGFAEAFF. DNA of the CDR3: TGTGCCAGCGCCGGGTTCGCTGAAGCTTTCTTT. Complete variable domain (other parts from reference TRBV16 and TRBJ1-1): GEEVAQTPKHLVRGEGQKAKLYCAPIKGHSYVFWYQQVLKNEFKFLISFQNENVFDETGMPKERFSAKCLPNSPCSLEIQATKLEDSAVYFCASAGFAEAFFGQGTRLTVV.

J is TRBJ2-7 and V is TRBV5-1, with D unclear. CDR1 SGHRS and CDR2 YFSETQ come from the germline V gene. The CDR3 spans 13 residues. V was trimmed by 5 bases and J by 0 bases, leaving 9 bases between them. CDR3 sequence reads: CASRTESSYEQYF. In DNA, the CDR3 is TGCGCCAGCAGGACGGAGAGCTCCTACGAGCAGTACTTC.

The CDR3 DNA follows: TGCACCAGCAGCCAAGAAGTCTGGGGACAGGGGGGATACACTGAAGCTTTCTTT. Amino acid sequence: CTSSQEVWGQGGYTEAFF. J is TRBJ1-1 and V is TRBV1; the listed D gene, TRBD1, was not tested against the DNA. TRBV1 has pseudogene status. The CDR3 length is 18 residues.

The rearrangement joins TRBV18 to TRBJ2-2; perhaps TRBD1 as D (6 bases). The germline V and J ends were trimmed by 2 bases and 5 bases, with 9 bases remaining between them. CDR1 KGHSH and CDR2 LQKENI come from the germline V gene. The CDR3 runs to 14 residues. The CDR3 DNA follows: TGTGCCAGCTCACCAACAGGGTCGACCGGGGAGCTGTTTTTT. This sequence encodes CASSPTGSTGELFF. The variable domain in full, completed from reference TRBV18 and TRBJ2-2, reads NAGVMQNPRHLVRRRGQEARLRCSPMKGHSHVYWYRQLPEEGLKFMVYLQKENIIDESGMPKERFSAEFPKEGPSILRIQQVVRGDSAAYFCASSPTGSTGELFFGEGSRLTVL.

This clone has a single count. J is TRBJ2-4 and V is TRBV5-1; 9 positions agree with TRBD2. This CDR3 contains 14 residues. Germline-derived CDR1 and CDR2 are SGHRS and YFSETQ. The V segment lost 2 bases and the J segment 9 bases; nucleotides outside the gene matches: 6. The CDR3 nucleotides are TGCGCCAGCAGCTTAACCGGGACTAGCAGCATTCAGTACTTC. Encoded protein: CASSLTGTSSIQYF.